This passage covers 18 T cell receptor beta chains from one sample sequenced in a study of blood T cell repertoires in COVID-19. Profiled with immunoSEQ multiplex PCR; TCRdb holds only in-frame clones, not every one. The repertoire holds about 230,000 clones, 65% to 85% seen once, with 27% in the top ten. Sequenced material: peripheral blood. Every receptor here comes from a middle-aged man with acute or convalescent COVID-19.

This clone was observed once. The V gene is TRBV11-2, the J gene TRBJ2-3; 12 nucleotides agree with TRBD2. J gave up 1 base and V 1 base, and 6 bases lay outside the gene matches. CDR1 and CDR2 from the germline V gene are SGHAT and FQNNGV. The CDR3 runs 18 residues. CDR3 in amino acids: CASSLGAGLAGGTDTQYF. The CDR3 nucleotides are TGTGCCAGCAGCTTAGGAGCGGGACTAGCGGGCGGCACAGATACGCAGTATTTT.

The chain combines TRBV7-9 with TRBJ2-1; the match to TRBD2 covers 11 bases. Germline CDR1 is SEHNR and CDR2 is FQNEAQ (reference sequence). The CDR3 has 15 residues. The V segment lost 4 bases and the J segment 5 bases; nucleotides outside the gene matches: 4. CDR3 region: CASSSTSGDDNEQFF. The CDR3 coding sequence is TGTGCCAGCAGCTCGACTAGCGGGGATGACAATGAGCAGTTCTTC.

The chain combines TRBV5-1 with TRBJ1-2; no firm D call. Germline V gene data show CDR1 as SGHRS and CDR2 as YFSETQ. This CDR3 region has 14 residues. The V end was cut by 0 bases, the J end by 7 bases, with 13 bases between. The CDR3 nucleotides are TGCGCCAGCAGCTTGGAGTCGGTTGGCGGTGGCTACACCTTC. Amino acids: CASSLESVGGGYTF. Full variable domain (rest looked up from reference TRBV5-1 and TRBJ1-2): KAGVTQTPRYLIKTRGQQVTLSCSPISGHRSVSWYQQTPGQGLQFLFEYFSETQRNKGNFPGRFSGRQFSNSRSEMNVSTLELGDSALYLCASSLESVGGGYTFGSGTRLTVV.

The CDR3 DNA follows: TGTGCCAGTAGTACGTCCGGGACAGGGAAAACTGGGGTTCAGCCCCAGCATTTT. Translating it yields CASSTSGTGKTGVQPQHF. This chain uses TRBV19 with TRBJ1-5, with 9 nucleotides matching TRBD1. CDR1 is LNHDA, CDR2 SQIVND, per germline (reference sequence). The CDR3 spans 18 residues. V was clipped by 4 bases and J by 6 bases; unmatched bases: 16.

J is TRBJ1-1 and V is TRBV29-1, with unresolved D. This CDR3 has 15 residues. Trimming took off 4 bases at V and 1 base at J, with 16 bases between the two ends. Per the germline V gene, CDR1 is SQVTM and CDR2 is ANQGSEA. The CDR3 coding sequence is TGCAGCGTTGGGGGTCCGGGATTTCAGAACACTGAAGCTTTCTTT. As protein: CSVGGPGFQNTEAFF.

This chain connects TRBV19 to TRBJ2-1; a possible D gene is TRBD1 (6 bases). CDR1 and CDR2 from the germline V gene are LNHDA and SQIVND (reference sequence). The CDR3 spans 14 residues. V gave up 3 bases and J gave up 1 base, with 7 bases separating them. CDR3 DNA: TGTGCCAGTAGTATGAGGGGGTCCTACAATGAGCAGTTCTTC. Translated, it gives CASSMRGSYNEQFF.

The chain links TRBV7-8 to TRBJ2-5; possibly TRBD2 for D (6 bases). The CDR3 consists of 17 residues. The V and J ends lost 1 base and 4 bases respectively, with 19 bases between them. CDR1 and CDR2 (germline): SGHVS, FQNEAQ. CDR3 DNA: TGTGCCAGCAGCTTAGAGTTTTCGGGAGTCGACCCAGAGACCCAGTACTTC. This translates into CASSLEFSGVDPETQYF.

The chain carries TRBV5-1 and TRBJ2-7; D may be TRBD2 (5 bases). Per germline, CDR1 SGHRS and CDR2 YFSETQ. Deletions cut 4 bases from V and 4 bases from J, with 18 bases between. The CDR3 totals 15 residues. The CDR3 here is CASSPSGGLGYEQYF. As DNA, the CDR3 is TGCGCCAGCAGCCCGAGTGGCGGGTTGGGGTACGAGCAGTACTTC.

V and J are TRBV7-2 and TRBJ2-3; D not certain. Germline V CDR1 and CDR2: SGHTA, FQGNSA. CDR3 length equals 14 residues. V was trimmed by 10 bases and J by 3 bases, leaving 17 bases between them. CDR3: CATKQLPETDTQYF. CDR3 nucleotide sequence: TGTGCCACCAAGCAATTACCGGAGACAGATACGCAGTATTTT.

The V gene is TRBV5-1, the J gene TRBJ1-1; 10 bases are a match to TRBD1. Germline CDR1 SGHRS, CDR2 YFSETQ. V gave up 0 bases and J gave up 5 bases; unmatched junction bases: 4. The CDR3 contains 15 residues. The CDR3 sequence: CASSLAGQGWTEAFF. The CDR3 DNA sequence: TGCGCCAGCAGCTTGGCGGGACAGGGGTGGACTGAAGCTTTCTTT. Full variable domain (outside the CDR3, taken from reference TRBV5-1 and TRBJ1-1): KAGVTQTPRYLIKTRGQQVTLSCSPISGHRSVSWYQQTPGQGLQFLFEYFSETQRNKGNFPGRFSGRQFSNSRSEMNVSTLELGDSALYLCASSLAGQGWTEAFFGQGTRLTVV.

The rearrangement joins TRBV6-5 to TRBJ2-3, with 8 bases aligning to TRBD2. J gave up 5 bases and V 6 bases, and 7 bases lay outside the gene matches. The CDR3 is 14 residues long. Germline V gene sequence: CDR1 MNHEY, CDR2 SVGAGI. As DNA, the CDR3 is TGTGCCAGCAGCCTCGGACTAGCAAGAGATACGCAGTATTTT. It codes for CASSLGLARDTQYF.

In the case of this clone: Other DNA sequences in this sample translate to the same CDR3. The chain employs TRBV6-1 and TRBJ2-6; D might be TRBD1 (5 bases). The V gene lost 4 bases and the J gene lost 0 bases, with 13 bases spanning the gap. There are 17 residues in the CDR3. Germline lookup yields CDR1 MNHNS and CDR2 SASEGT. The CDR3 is CASSGQGSISGANVLTF. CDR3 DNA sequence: TGTGCCAGCAGTGGTCAGGGCTCCATCTCTGGGGCCAACGTCCTGACTTTC.

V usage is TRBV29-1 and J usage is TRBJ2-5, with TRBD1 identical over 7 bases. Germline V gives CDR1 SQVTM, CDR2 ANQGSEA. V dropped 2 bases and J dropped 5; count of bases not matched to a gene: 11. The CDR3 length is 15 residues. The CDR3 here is CSVESPNRGRETQYF. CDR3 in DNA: TGCAGCGTTGAATCGCCGAACAGGGGACGGGAGACCCAGTACTTC.

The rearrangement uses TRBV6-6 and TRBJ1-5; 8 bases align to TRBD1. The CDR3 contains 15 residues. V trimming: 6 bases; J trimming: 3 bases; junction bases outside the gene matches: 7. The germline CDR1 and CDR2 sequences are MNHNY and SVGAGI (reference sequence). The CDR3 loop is CASRTGDRINQPQHF. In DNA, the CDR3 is TGTGCCAGCAGAACGGGGGACAGGATCAATCAGCCCCAGCATTTT.

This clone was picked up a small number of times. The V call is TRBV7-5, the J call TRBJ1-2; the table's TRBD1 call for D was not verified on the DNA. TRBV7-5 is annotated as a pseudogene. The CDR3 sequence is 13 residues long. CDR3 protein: CVRSADRDYGYTF. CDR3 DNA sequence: TGTGTCAGAAGCGCCGACAGGGATTATGGCTACACCTTC.

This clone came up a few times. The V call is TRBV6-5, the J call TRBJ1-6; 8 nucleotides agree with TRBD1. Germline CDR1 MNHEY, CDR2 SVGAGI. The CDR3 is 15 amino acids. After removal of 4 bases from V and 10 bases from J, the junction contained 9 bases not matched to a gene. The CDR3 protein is CASSFRGQGSSPLHF. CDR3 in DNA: TGTGCCAGCAGTTTCCGCGGACAGGGAAGCTCACCCCTCCACTTT.

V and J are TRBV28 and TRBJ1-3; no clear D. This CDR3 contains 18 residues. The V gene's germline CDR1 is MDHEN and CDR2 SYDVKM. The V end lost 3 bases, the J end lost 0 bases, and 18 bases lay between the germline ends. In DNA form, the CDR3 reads TGTGCCAGCAGTTTTCCCCCTCAAAAACCCGGCTCTGGAAACACCATATATTTT. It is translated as CASSFPPQKPGSGNTIYF.

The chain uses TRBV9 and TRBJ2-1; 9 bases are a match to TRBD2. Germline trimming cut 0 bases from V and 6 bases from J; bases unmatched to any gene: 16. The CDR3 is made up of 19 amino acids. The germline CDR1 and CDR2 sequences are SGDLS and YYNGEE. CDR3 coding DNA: TGTGCCAGCAGCGTAGAACAGGGGAGGCGGGAGGGCCGTGTCAATGAGCAGTTCTTC. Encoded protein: CASSVEQGRREGRVNEQFF.